The 30 T cell receptor beta chains in this list originate from one sample, sequenced in a study of blood T cell repertoires in COVID-19. Produced via immunoSEQ multiplex PCR; TCRdb's table is partial and in-frame only. The sample records 65,000 to 90,000 clones, roughly 80% being singletons. Sequencing input: peripheral blood. All receptors come from a man between 65 and 79 years old with COVID-19, enrolled during active disease.

V usage is TRBV4-1 and J usage is TRBJ1-6; possible D gene TRBD1, 6 bases. CDR1 is MGHRA, CDR2 YSYEKL, per germline. This CDR3 is 15 amino acids long. The V gene lost 0 bases and the J gene lost 7 bases, with 10 bases spanning the gap. The DNA for the CDR3 is TGCGCCAGCAGCCAAGACGGAAGGGGGAATTCACCCCTCCACTTT. Its protein product is CASSQDGRGNSPLHF.

This clone was recorded a few times. This rearrangement joins TRBV5-6 to TRBJ1-2; D gene uncertain. The ends were cut back, 0 bases at V and 4 bases at J, with 13 bases in the middle. The CDR3 runs 15 residues. The germline V gene encodes CDR1 SGHDT and CDR2 YYEEEE. CDR3: CASSLVARQLYGYTF. The DNA of the CDR3 is TGTGCCAGCAGCTTGGTAGCTCGGCAGCTCTATGGCTACACCTTC. Complete variable domain (other parts from reference TRBV5-6 and TRBJ1-2): DAGVTQSPTHLIKTRGQQVTLRCSPKSGHDTVSWYQQALGQGPQFIFQYYEEEERQRGNFPDRFSGHQFPNYSSELNVNALLLGDSALYLCASSLVARQLYGYTFGSGTRLTVV.

The chain couples TRBV6-5 to TRBJ2-1; D gene ambiguous. Germline CDR1 is MNHEY and CDR2 is SVGAGI. This CDR3 contains 11 residues. V was cut by 2 bases and J by 6 bases, with 2 bases left in between. CDR3 amino acids: CASSYLNEQFF. DNA for the CDR3: TGTGCCAGCAGTTACCTCAATGAGCAGTTCTTC.

V and J are TRBV7-3 and TRBJ2-5; 12 positions agree with TRBD2. Germline loops: CDR1 SGHTA, CDR2 FQGTGA. The CDR3 sequence is 16 residues long. V shed 4 bases, J shed 5 bases, and the junction held 8 bases outside the gene matches. The CDR3 is CASSSWASGRVETQYF. CDR3 sequence (DNA): TGTGCCAGCAGCTCCTGGGCTAGCGGGAGGGTCGAGACCCAGTACTTC.

The DNA of the CDR3 is TGCGCCAGCAGCTTTGGGGGCGCTAGCGGGAATGAGCAGTTCTTC. It encodes CASSFGGASGNEQFF. V usage is TRBV5-1 and J usage is TRBJ2-1; TRBD2 matches 8 bases. Germline V gene data show CDR1 as SGHRS and CDR2 as YFSETQ. The CDR3 runs 15 residues. J was trimmed by 7 bases and V by 2 bases; bases with no gene match: 8.

The chain couples TRBV12-5 to TRBJ2-5, with D tentatively TRBD2 (6 bases). From germline, CDR1 is LGHNT and CDR2 FRNRAP. With 5 bases removed from V and 5 bases from J, the gap between germline ends came to 15 bases. The CDR3 is 14 amino acids. Here the CDR3 DNA reads TGTGCTAGTGGTCCGGGGACTGCTTCGGAGACCCAGTACTTC. Its protein product is CASGPGTASETQYF.

J is TRBJ2-1 and V is TRBV6-5, with 7 bases identical to TRBD2. The CDR3 has 13 residues. V shed 4 bases, J shed 10 bases, and the junction held 7 bases outside the gene matches. Germline loops: CDR1 MNHEY, CDR2 SVGAGI. CDR3 sequence reads: CASSWGGVNEQFF. CDR3 DNA sequence: TGTGCCAGCAGTTGGGGGGGAGTCAACGAGCAGTTCTTC.

Only one count was recorded for this clone. The V gene is TRBV19, the J gene TRBJ1-6; 7 bases fit TRBD1. CDR3 length: 15 residues. Per the germline V gene, CDR1 is LNHDA and CDR2 is SQIVND (reference sequence). V shed 4 bases and J 3 bases; nucleotides not matched to a gene: 3. This chain's CDR3 is CASSNTGVYNSPLHF. CDR3 in DNA: TGTGCCAGTAGTAATACAGGGGTCTATAATTCACCCCTCCACTTT.

The count of this clone is one. The J gene is TRBJ1-3, the V gene TRBV13; D is possibly TRBD1 (6 bases). V was pared by 3 bases and J by 0 bases, with 12 bases between. CDR1 and CDR2 from the germline V gene are PRHDT and FYEKMQ (reference sequence). The length of the CDR3 is 16 residues. The CDR3 DNA sequence: TGTGCCAGCAGCTTGCGACAGGAAGCCTCTGGAAACACCATATATTTT. Encoded protein: CASSLRQEASGNTIYF.

This rearrangement joins TRBV6-1 to TRBJ1-5; D gene uncertain. Germline CDR1 MNHNS, CDR2 SASEGT. CDR3 length: 14 residues. V was shortened by 0 bases and J by 7 bases, with 10 bases between the two germline ends. CDR3 amino acids: CASSEAAGRQPQHF. The CDR3 bases are TGTGCCAGCAGTGAAGCAGCGGGCCGCCAGCCCCAGCATTTT.

The chain combines TRBV4-1 with TRBJ1-2; tentative D call: TRBD1 (5 bases). This CDR3 region has 14 residues. The V end was cut by 1 base, the J end by 2 bases, with 8 bases between. The germline V gene encodes CDR1 MGHRA and CDR2 YSYEKL. CDR3: CASSQVEGNYGYTF. CDR3 nucleotides: TGCGCCAGCAGCCAAGTGGAGGGGAACTATGGCTACACCTTC.

This clone was observed a few times. The chain's CDR3 is CASSRGQGAYGYTF. CDR3 DNA sequence: TGTGCCAGTAGCAGGGGTCAGGGGGCTTATGGCTACACCTTC. This sequence joins TRBV19 and TRBJ1-2; 8 bases match TRBD1. Per germline, CDR1 LNHDA and CDR2 SQIVND (reference sequence). Germline trimming cut 6 bases from V and 5 bases from J; bases unmatched to any gene: 8. This CDR3 is 14 amino acids long.

This clone appeared a few times. J is TRBJ2-5 and V is TRBV2; weak D call: TRBD1 (5 bases). CDR1 SNHLY and CDR2 FYNNEI come from the germline V gene. Trimming shortened V by 4 bases and J by 3 bases, and 18 bases separated the two germline ends. This CDR3 contains 16 residues. This CDR3 is CASSGGRAGQEETQYF. The CDR3 nucleotides are TGTGCCAGCAGTGGCGGCCGGGCAGGGCAAGAAGAGACCCAGTACTTC. Combining the CDR3 with reference TRBV2 and TRBJ2-5 gives the whole variable domain EPEVTQTPSHQVTQMGQEVILRCVPISNHLYFYWYRQILGQKVEFLVSFYNNEISEKSEIFDDQFSVERPDGSNFTLKIRSTKLEDSAMYFCASSGGRAGQEETQYFGPGTRLLVL.

This clone was counted a few times. The genes are TRBV25-1 and TRBJ2-7; weak D call: TRBD2 (5 bases). The CDR3 loop spans 12 amino acids. Trimming removed 0 bases from V and 5 bases from J, with 5 bases in between. Germline-derived CDR1 and CDR2 are MGHDK and SYGVNS. The CDR3 spells CASSEYGNEQYF. For the CDR3, the DNA is TGTGCCAGCAGTGAATACGGGAACGAGCAGTACTTC.

The chain carries TRBV4-1 and TRBJ2-5; D is ambiguous. Per the germline V gene, CDR1 is MGHRA and CDR2 is YSYEKL. CDR3 length: 15 amino acids. Trimming removed 2 bases from V and 2 bases from J, with 12 bases in between. CDR3 in amino acids: CASSQWSTNQETQYF. The CDR3 nucleotides read TGCGCCAGCAGCCAATGGTCGACAAATCAAGAGACCCAGTACTTC.

This chain links TRBV28 with TRBJ1-1, with TRBD1 identical over 9 bases. The CDR3 is made up of 15 amino acids. The germline V gene has CDR1 MDHEN and CDR2 SYDVKM. V lost 8 bases and J lost 0; bases outside the gene matches: 7. CDR3 sequence: CASGTGSAMNTEAFF. Written as DNA, the CDR3 is TGTGCCAGCGGGACAGGGAGTGCAATGAACACTGAAGCTTTCTTT.

CDR3 in amino acids: CASFLQGNTGELFF. Here the CDR3 DNA reads TGTGCCAGCTTCTTACAGGGAAACACCGGGGAGCTGTTTTTT. This chain links TRBV28 with TRBJ2-2, with D maybe TRBD1 (6 bases). This CDR3 has 14 residues. Trimming cost V 8 bases and J 2 bases, with 12 bases left between them. CDR1 is MDHEN and CDR2 is SYDVKM in the germline V gene.

The rearrangement links TRBV27 to TRBJ2-3; no definite D call. This CDR3 has 13 amino acids. The V and J ends lost 5 bases and 6 bases respectively, with 12 bases between them. Germline values: CDR1 MNHEY, CDR2 SMNVEV (reference sequence). The CDR3 region has the DNA TGTGCCAGCAGTGCCCGCCCCAGGGATACGCAGTATTTT. Residues: CASSARPRDTQYF.

The rearrangement uses TRBV5-4 and TRBJ1-2; D gene uncertain. The CDR3 consists of 13 residues. V lost 3 bases, J lost 8 bases, and 14 bases lay in between. Germline CDR1 reads SGHNT; CDR2 reads YYREEE (reference sequence). This CDR3 reads CASSSSFTGGYTF. CDR3 DNA: TGTGCCAGCAGCTCCTCATTTACGGGAGGCTACACCTTC.

Remarks on this clone: Other DNA sequences from this sample encode an identical CDR3 as well. J is TRBJ2-6 and V is TRBV14, with D possibly TRBD1 on 5 matching bases. CDR1 is SGHDN, CDR2 FVKESK, per germline. The germline V and J ends were trimmed by 3 bases and 0 bases, with 12 bases remaining between them. This CDR3 has 17 residues. The CDR3 loop reads CASSHTTGFSGANVLTF. CDR3 coding DNA: TGTGCCAGCAGCCATACTACAGGTTTCTCTGGGGCCAACGTCCTGACTTTC.

The V and J genes are TRBV7-3 and TRBJ2-1; D is undetermined. The V gene's germline CDR1 is SGHTA and CDR2 FQGTGA. There are 14 residues in the CDR3. V lost 5 bases, J lost 8 bases, and 16 bases lay in between. The CDR3 DNA is TGTGCCAGCAGCCCCGGCTCTGACTTCGATGAGCAGTTCTTC. This sequence encodes CASSPGSDFDEQFF.

This clone has just a few counts. The chain carries TRBV25-1 and TRBJ2-3; D is perhaps TRBD1 (5 bases). CDR1 MGHDK and CDR2 SYGVNS come from the germline V gene. V lost 2 bases and J 3 bases, leaving 12 bases between the germline ends. CDR3 size: 15 residues. The CDR3 reads CASSEAQGGTDTQYF. CDR3 coding DNA: TGTGCCAGCAGTGAAGCCCAGGGTGGGACAGATACGCAGTATTTT.

The chain joins TRBV30 to TRBJ1-5; no firm D call. CDR1 is GTSNPN and CDR2 is SVGIG in the germline V gene (reference sequence). Trimming shortened V by 1 base and J by 1 base, and 11 bases separated the two germline ends. The CDR3 contains 15 residues. The CDR3 region is CAWSAAAISNQPQHF. The CDR3 nucleotides read TGTGCCTGGAGTGCAGCAGCGATAAGCAATCAGCCCCAGCATTTT. Looking up the rest from reference TRBV30 and TRBJ1-5 gives the full variable domain: SQTIHQWPATLVQPVGSPLSLECTVEGTSNPNLYWYRQAAGRGLQLLFYSVGIGQISSEVPQNLSASRPQDRQFILSSKKLLLSDSGFYLCAWSAAAISNQPQHFGDGTRLSIL.

V and J are TRBV15 and TRBJ1-2; tentative D call: TRBD1 (6 bases). Germline V gene lookup returns CDR1 LNHNV and CDR2 YYDKDF (reference sequence). The CDR3 extends over 12 amino acids. Trimming removed 4 bases from V and 5 bases from J, with 8 bases in between. The CDR3 loop is CATSNTGYGYTF. The CDR3 nucleotides read TGTGCCACCAGCAACACAGGGTATGGCTACACCTTC.

This sequence joins TRBV5-4 and TRBJ1-2, with 12 positions matching TRBD1. Trimming cost V 3 bases and J 4 bases; bases outside gene matches: 4. The CDR3 covers 15 residues. Germline CDR1 and CDR2: SGHNT and YYREEE (reference sequence). The CDR3 loop reads CASSWGTGGSYGYTF. The CDR3 nucleotides read TGTGCCAGCAGCTGGGGGACAGGGGGCTCCTATGGCTACACCTTC.

The genes are TRBV7-9 and TRBJ2-7; D uncertain. The CDR3 extends over 14 amino acids. Between the trimmed V and J ends, which lost 1 base and 2 bases, there was a span of 9 bases. From germline, CDR1 is SEHNR and CDR2 FQNEAQ (reference sequence). CDR3 nucleotide sequence: TGTGCCAGCAGCTTAGGTTCAGTAACCTACGAGCAGTACTTC. It is translated as CASSLGSVTYEQYF.

V is TRBV7-2 and J is TRBJ2-4, with 7 nucleotides matching TRBD1. The CDR3 contains 14 residues. Per the germline V gene, CDR1 is SGHTA and CDR2 is FQGNSA. V shed 4 bases, J shed 7 bases, and the junction held 7 bases outside the gene matches. CDR3 nucleotides: TGTGCCAGCAGCTCCAATCCGACAGGGAACATTCAGTACTTC. It yields the protein CASSSNPTGNIQYF. The entire variable domain, with the rest obtained from reference TRBV7-2 and TRBJ2-4, is as follows: GAGVSQSPSNKVTEKGKDVELRCDPISGHTALYWYRQSLGQGLEFLIYFQGNSAPDKSGLPSDRFSAERTGGSVSTLTIQRTQQEDSAVYLCASSSNPTGNIQYFGAGTRLSVL.

This clone was seen a handful of times. This sequence joins TRBV11-2 and TRBJ2-6, with D possibly being TRBD1 (6 bases). Trimming pared 6 bases from V and 4 bases from J, leaving 16 bases between. The germline V gene has CDR1 SGHAT and CDR2 FQNNGV. This CDR3 is 16 amino acids long. The CDR3: CASSPHAGAGANVLTF. The CDR3 coding sequence is TGTGCCAGCAGTCCACACGCAGGGGCCGGGGCCAACGTCCTGACTTTC.

The rearrangement uses TRBV27 and TRBJ1-6, with 9 bases matching TRBD1. The CDR3 is 15 amino acids. V lost 2 bases, J lost 10 bases, and 6 bases stayed unmatched. In germline, CDR1 is MNHEY, CDR2 SMNVEV (reference sequence). In DNA form, the CDR3 reads TGTGCCAGCAGTTTACAGGGACAGGGTTGGTCACCCCTCCACTTT. Translated: CASSLQGQGWSPLHF.

The chain combines TRBV5-4 with TRBJ2-7; tentative D call: TRBD2 (5 bases). Trimming pared 0 bases from V and 3 bases from J, leaving 16 bases between. Per germline, CDR1 SGHNT and CDR2 YYREEE (reference sequence). The CDR3 totals 16 residues. CDR3 nucleotide sequence: TGTGCCAGCAGCTTGGGTACTCCTTCGAGGGACTACGAGCAGTACTTC. This gives the protein CASSLGTPSRDYEQYF.